The T cell receptor beta chain described here comes from a study of cytomegalovirus exposure and HLA in healthy donors (dated by TCRdb to between 2016 and 2019). For the wider study: According to an earlier analysis of a few hundred of the donors, about 170 million T cells yielded 120 million or so unique TCR beta sequences and more than 250 Gb of sequence data. Around 320 gigabases of sequencing data and approximately 93 million unique TCR sequences were included in an early release covering around 650 HLA-typed donors. Of the 300 to 450 genotyped donors, 65% to 90% fell in the genetic ancestry cluster associated with self-reported Caucasian donors. The study was designed to test whether signatures of past pathogen exposure could be identified by cataloging public T cell receptors. The study used immunosequencing to profile the T cell repertoires of around 600 subjects and linked those repertoires to cytomegalovirus serostatus. In addition to the first cohort of 500 to 850 subjects, a separate validation cohort of about 120 different subjects was used. To predict cytomegalovirus infection status, the study combined high-throughput TCR immunosequencing, statistical association of individual TCRs with disease status, and machine learning. In a later analysis, previously published TCR beta repertoires from several hundred donors were re-analyzed and high-resolution HLA genotyping was added so that TCR occurrence patterns could be studied. The later analysis used no new phenotypic data to find candidate immune exposures, relying instead on TCR beta sequences and their occurrence across donors. To decide whether each TCR beta V gene segment behaved as functional or pseudogenic, an earlier analysis of approximately 590 of the donors relied on high-throughput TCR beta sequencing. Donor age, sex, ethnicity and CMV serostatus were compiled alongside the repertoire data. A later genetic analysis took genome-wide SNP genotypes for about 55% of the roughly 700 donors and used that subset as a discovery cohort. All discovery cohort repertoires had been generated on a single sequencing platform. HLA typing covered class I and class II loci at four-digit resolution. The number of donors typed differed by locus, with 629-630 for A, B, C, DRB1 and DQB1, around 500 for DQA1, 606 for DPA1, and some 440 for DPB1. Roughly 5 DR-DQ haplotypes were handled as single units for association and clustering, since linkage in the cohort was strong. Across some 400 genotyped donors of the cohort, an average of about 250,000 unique TCR beta nucleotide sequences per donor were sequenced, and roughly 20% of those sequences were non-productive. Results the study describes overall, beyond this receptor: A cluster of highly shared sequence variants was judged likely to represent a technical artifact of the sequencing pipeline. In a later genetic analysis, a missense DCLRE1C variant was associated with V-gene and J-gene trimming of TCR beta chains, and the association was replicated in an independent cohort. Specific HLA alleles were associated with 18,000 or so TCR beta sequences at a false discovery rate of 0.05 in a later analysis. Strong co-occurrence of HLA alleles, especially DR and DQ, made assigning TCR associations to individual alleles difficult. A later genetic analysis reported fewer N-insertions in productive TCRs among donors in an Asian-associated ancestry cluster than the roughly 700-donor mean. Roughly uniform sequencing depth across donors was assumed in presence/absence analyses, although this assumption may not hold. A further reported finding was that TCR beta sequences accurately predicted the HLA-A and HLA-B alleles for most subjects in the first cohort. The classifier was reported to diagnose cytomegalovirus status with high specificity and sensitivity in both the original cohort and the validation cohort. Correlated functional status among segregating V segments might reflect linkage disequilibrium, but an unknown experimental factor could not be ruled out. Most TCR sequences were observed very rarely across donors, whereas some public TCRs were present in many individuals. Only TCR beta chains were sequenced in this cohort, and the absence of alpha or paired-chain data limited detectable features. According to a later analysis, most CMV-associated TCR beta chains appeared to be HLA-restricted, and the HLA associations seemed to be driven largely by CMV exposure. A few of the identified cytomegalovirus-associated TCR beta chains were confirmed in vitro to be specific for cytomegalovirus antigens. Because some donors lacked HLA typing at each locus, the association tests relied only on the typed subset. A later analysis found that TCR association rates varied across HLA loci, with DRB1 alleles showing the most associated TCRs and HLA-C alleles the fewest. The authors suggested that the approach could potentially be extended to other disease states and immunological phenotypes. In the study, around 150 TCR beta chains were listed as associated with cytomegalovirus. A later analysis found that HLA-associated TCR beta chains were more clonally expanded and had lower generation probabilities than equally common non-associated chains. Because the 87-base-pair reads could not distinguish some IMGT-functional V segments, including TRBV6-2 and TRBV6-3, those segments were excluded. A later analysis reported that several top co-occurrence clusters appeared linked to parvovirus B19, influenza, CMV and Epstein-Barr virus. The only immune exposure information available for the cohort was CMV serostatus. An earlier analysis of approximately 570 of the donors showed that most TCR beta V segments appeared in productive rearrangements either about 87% or about 30% of the time, which broadly matched IMGT annotations. Fewer than 20 rarely observed V segments, including chromosome 9 orphons, were excluded from the earlier analysis of almost 600 of the donors because counts were too low.

For CDR1 and CDR2, the germline V gene lists SQVTM and ANQGSEA. The trim is 7 bases for V and 8 bases for J, with a gap of 26 bases between the germline ends. The CDR3 has 15 amino acids, counting the end cysteine and phenylalanine. CDR3 DNA only is kept here, 45 bases in frame from base 1. The cohort comprised fewer than 700 healthy bone marrow donors. Cohort members were all nominally healthy when sampled, although unrecorded immune exposures were likely present. The donor was CMV seronegative and belonged to the group of around 350 seronegative cohort members. Each donor provided a peripheral blood sample, and peripheral blood mononuclear cells were used for TCR beta sequencing. The Qiagen DNeasy Blood Extraction Kit was used to extract genomic DNA from the blood cell samples. The library came from the immunoSEQ multiplex PCR assay. For the multiplex PCR, a mixture combining 60 forward primers for TCR Vbeta segments and 13 reverse primers for TCR Jbeta segments was used. Amplification of the CDR3 region of rearranged TCR beta genes was performed with a multiplex PCR assay on genomic DNA. Amplified TCR beta libraries were sequenced as 87-base-pair reads on the Illumina HiSeq System. Under the source paper's analysis protocol: In a later analysis, some 80 million unique TCR beta chains were counted across the 500 to 850 repertoires, and roughly 11 million of these chains were shared by at least two donors. A nearest-neighbor algorithm error-corrected the raw reads and collapsed the reads into unique sequences, merging closely related sequences to remove PCR and sequencing errors. CDR3 sequences were aligned to IMGT reference sequences to assign V, D and J gene segments. For a sequence to be retained, a match of at least six nucleotides to both a V gene segment and a J gene segment was required. Rearrangements were called productive when the CDR3 lacked stop codons and stayed in frame with V and J; all others were non-productive. CDR3 was defined according to IMGT convention as the region running from the second conserved V-encoded cysteine to the conserved J-encoded phenylalanine. The earlier analysis of fewer than 700 of the donors excluded sequences that lacked an unambiguous match to a single V gene segment. An earlier analysis of around 600 of the donors classified V segments as functional when productive rearrangements were above 56.7% and as segregating when the standard deviation between donors was above 5%. A statistical classification framework was built for diagnosing cytomegalovirus status from the catalog of TCR beta chain sequences. In a later analysis, TCR nucleotide sequences were compared against IMGT/GENE-DB human TR gene sequences so that V and J genes could be assigned. In a later analysis, CDR3 sequences and most-parsimonious VDJ recombination scenarios were assigned using the TCRdist pipeline. A later analysis defined each TCR beta chain by its CDR3 amino acid sequence plus V-gene family, and excluded reads lacking a unique V-gene family. In a later analysis, 500 to 650 highly shared, low-generation-probability nucleotide sequences were removed to address suspected cross-contamination and a sequencing artifact. In a later analysis, a clonal expansion index was calculated for each public chain from normalized within-repertoire ranks of inferred template counts. A later analysis computed generation probabilities with a VDJ recombination model fitted to out-of-frame rearrangements, and checked the results against IGoR. In a later analysis, hypergeometric tests were used to score TCR-TCR, TCR-HLA and TCR-CMV co-occurrence, with a repertoire-size bias correction applied to TCR pairs. To estimate false discovery rates, a later analysis permuted the HLA or CMV assignments 20 times. In a later analysis, co-occurring TCRs were grouped with DBSCAN, and TCRdist sequence similarity was added when clustering was performed within HLA-allele-positive subsets. Co-occurrence clustering excluded repertoires with fewer than 30,000 or more than 120,000 public chains, plus five with anomalous nucleotide sharing. TCRdb took this table from immuneACCESS and kept in-frame rearrangements with V and J called. Such tables lack part of the clones; where checked against another copy, unresolved V genes explain under half of the gap, and the rest is unexplained. D and trimming were read from the DNA, whereas the V and J calls and clone size are those reported in that table. This sample has tens of thousands of clones in its table, and more than 70% of those were observed once. Of the sample, roughly 2.2% is held by the ten largest clones.

A remark on this clone: Its binding antigen is unknown. The sample holds no much larger clone one base away, and base qualities are not on file.

Sequencing was performed on PBMCs. The receptor chain draws on TRBV29-1 and TRBJ1-2; matching of 5 bases hints at TRBD1 as the D gene. This TCR derives from a man aged 35 to 55 in good health and CMV-seronegative. Read as DNA, the sequence is TGCAGCGCCCGACTTCGCGGGGGGGTCGGGGGAGGCTACACCTTC. Its translation reads: CSARLRGGVGGGYTF.